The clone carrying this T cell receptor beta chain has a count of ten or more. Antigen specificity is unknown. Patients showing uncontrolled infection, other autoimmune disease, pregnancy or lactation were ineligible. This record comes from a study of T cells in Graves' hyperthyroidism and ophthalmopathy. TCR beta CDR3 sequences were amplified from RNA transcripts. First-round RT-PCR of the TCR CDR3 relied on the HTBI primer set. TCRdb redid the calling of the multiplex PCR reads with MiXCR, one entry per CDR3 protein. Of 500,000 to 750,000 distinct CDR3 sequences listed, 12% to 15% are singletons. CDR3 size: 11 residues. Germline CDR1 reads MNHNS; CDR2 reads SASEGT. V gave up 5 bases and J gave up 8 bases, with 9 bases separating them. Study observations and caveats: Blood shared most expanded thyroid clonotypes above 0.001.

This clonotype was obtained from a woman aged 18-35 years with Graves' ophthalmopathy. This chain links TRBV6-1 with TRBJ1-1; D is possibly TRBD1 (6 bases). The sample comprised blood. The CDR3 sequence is CASSSDREAFF. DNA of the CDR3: TGTGCCAGCAGTTCGGACAGAGAAGCTTTCTTT.